This T cell receptor (beta chain) emerged from a study of blood T cell repertoires in COVID-19. Authors' data handling: Amplification from reference gene primers served as the basis for estimated nucleated cell counts. The assay was immunoSEQ multiplex PCR, and TCRdb's table has in-frame clones only and misses some. V and J calls and clone size are given by that table; D and trimming were obtained from the DNA. The data hold 350,000 to 450,000 clones, with around 92% observed a single time. This CDR3 has 15 amino acids. In germline, CDR1 is KGHSH, CDR2 LQKENI. The ends were cut back, 4 bases at V and 7 bases at J, with 19 bases in the middle.

The chain employs TRBV18 and TRBJ1-1, with D maybe TRBD1 (6 bases). Input material: peripheral blood. This clonotype was sampled from a man between 40 and 49 years old with acute or convalescent COVID-19. Here the CDR3 DNA reads TGTGCCAGCTCACGGGGTCCGGACAGAGGATTTGAAGCTTTCTTT. Translated, it gives CASSRGPDRGFEAFF.